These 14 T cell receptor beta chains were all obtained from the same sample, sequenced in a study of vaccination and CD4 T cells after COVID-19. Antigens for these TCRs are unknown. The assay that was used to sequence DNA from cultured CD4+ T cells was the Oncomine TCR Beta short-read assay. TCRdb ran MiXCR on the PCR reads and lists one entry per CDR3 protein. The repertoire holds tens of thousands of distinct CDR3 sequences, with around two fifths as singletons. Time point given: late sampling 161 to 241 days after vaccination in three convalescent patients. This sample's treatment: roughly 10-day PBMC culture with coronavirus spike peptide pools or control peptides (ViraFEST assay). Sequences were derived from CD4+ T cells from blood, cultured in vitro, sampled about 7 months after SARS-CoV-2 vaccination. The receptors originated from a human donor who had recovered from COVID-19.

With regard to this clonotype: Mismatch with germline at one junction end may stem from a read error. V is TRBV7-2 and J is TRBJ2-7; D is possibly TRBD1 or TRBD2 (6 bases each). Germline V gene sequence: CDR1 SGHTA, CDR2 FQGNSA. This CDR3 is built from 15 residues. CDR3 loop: CASSQVRGGWREQYF. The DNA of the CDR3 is TGCGCCAGCAGCCAAGTGCGAGGGGGGTGGCGCGAGCAGTACTTC.

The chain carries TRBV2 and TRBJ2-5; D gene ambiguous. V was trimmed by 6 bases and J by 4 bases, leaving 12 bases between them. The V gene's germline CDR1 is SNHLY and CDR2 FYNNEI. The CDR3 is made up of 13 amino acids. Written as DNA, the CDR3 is TGTGCCAGCAGCACCTACTTAAGAGAGACCCAGTACTTC. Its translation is CASSTYLRETQYF. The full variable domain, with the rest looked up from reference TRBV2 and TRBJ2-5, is EPEVTQTPSHQVTQMGQEVILRCVPISNHLYFYWYRQILGQKVEFLVSFYNNEISEKSEIFDDQFSVERPDGSNFTLKIRSTKLEDSAMYFCASSTYLRETQYFGPGTRLLVL.

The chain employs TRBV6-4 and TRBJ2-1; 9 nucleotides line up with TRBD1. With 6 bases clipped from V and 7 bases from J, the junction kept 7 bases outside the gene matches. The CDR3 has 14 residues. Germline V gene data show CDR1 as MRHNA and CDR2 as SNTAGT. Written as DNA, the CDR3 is TGTGCCAGCAGCCGGGACAGGGTATCAAATGAGCAGTTCTTC. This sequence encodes CASSRDRVSNEQFF.

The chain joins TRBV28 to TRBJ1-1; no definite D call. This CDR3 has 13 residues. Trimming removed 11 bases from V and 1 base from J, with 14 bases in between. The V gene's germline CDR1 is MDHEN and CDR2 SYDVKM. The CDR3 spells CAAPDRENTEAFF. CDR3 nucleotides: TGTGCCGCACCAGATAGGGAGAACACTGAAGCTTTCTTT.

The CDR3 DNA is TGCAGTGCTAGCACAGACACCGGGGAGCTGTTTTTT. This encodes CSASTDTGELFF. The chain combines TRBV20-1 with TRBJ2-2; D remains ambiguous. Germline V gene sequence: CDR1 DFQATT, CDR2 SNEGSKA (reference sequence). The CDR3 sequence is 12 residues long. With 3 bases removed from V and 3 bases from J, the gap between germline ends came to 5 bases.

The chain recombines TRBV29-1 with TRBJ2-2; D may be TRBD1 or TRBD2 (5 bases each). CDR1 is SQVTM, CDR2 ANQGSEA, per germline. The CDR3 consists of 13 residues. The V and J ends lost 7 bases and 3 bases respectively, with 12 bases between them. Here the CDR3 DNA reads TGCAGCGGGGGAGAAGGGGACACCGGGGAGCTGTTTTTT. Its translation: CSGGEGDTGELFF.

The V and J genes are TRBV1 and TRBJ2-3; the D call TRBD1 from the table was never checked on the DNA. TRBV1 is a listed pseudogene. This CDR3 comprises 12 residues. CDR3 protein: CTSGASTDTQYF. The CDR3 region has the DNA TGCACCAGCGGGGCCAGCACAGATACGCAGTATTTT.

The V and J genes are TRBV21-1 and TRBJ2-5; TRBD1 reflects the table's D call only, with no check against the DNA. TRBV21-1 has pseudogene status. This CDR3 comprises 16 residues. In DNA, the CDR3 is TGTGCCAGCAGCAAGGGGGCTAGACAGACCCAAGAGACCCAGTACTTC. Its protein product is CASSKGARQTQETQYF.

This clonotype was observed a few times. This CDR3 is CASSLAASGNTGELFF. Here the CDR3 DNA reads TGTGCCAGCAGCTTAGCTGCTAGCGGGAACACCGGGGAGCTGTTTTTT. The chain joins TRBV7-9 to TRBJ2-2; 7 bases agree with TRBD2. CDR1 is SEHNR and CDR2 is FQNEAQ in the germline V gene (reference sequence). Losses at the gene ends were 0 bases for V and 1 base for J; bases not matched to a gene: 2. The CDR3 spans 16 residues.

CDR3 in amino acids: CASSQEAGASVSTGELFF. DNA for the CDR3: TGCGCCAGCAGCCAAGAAGCCGGGGCTAGCGTGAGCACCGGGGAGCTGTTTTTT. The chain carries TRBV4-3 and TRBJ2-2; possible D gene TRBD2, 6 bases. V was trimmed by 0 bases and J by 4 bases, leaving 18 bases between them. Germline V gene sequence: CDR1 LGHNA, CDR2 YSLEER. This CDR3 has 18 amino acids.

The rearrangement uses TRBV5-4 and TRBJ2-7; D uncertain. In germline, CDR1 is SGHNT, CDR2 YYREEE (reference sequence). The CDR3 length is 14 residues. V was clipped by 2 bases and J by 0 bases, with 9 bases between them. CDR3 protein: CASSFKESSYEQYF. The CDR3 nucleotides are TGTGCCAGCAGCTTTAAGGAGAGCTCCTACGAGCAGTACTTC.

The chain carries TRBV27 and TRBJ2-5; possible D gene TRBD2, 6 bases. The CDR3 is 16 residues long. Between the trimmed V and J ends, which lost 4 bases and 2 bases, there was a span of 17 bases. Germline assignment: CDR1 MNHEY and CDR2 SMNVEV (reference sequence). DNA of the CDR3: TGTGCCAGCAGTTATCGGGGTAGCGGCCATCAAGAGACCCAGTACTTC. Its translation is CASSYRGSGHQETQYF.

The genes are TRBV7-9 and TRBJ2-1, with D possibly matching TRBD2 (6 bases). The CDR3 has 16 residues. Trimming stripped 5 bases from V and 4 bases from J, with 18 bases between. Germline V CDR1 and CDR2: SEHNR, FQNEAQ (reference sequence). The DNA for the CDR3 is TGTGCCAGCAGCAACATGGAGGGACGGATGTACAATGAGCAGTTCTTC. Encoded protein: CASSNMEGRMYNEQFF.

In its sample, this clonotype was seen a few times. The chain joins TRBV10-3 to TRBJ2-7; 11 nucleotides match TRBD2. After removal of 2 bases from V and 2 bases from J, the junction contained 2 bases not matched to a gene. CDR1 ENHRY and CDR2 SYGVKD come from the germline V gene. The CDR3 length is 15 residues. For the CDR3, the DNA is TGTGCCATCAGTGAGGCACTAGCGGGAGCCTACGAGCAGTACTTC. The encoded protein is CAISEALAGAYEQYF.